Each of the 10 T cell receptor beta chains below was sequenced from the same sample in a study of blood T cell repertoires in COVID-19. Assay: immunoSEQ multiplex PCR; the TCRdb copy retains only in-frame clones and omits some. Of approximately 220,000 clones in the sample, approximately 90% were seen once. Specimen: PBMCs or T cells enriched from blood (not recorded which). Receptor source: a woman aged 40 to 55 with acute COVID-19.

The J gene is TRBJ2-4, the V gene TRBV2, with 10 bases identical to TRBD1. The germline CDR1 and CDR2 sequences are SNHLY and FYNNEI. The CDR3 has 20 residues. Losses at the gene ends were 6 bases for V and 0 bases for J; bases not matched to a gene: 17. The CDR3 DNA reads TGTGCCAGCAGCTTCACCGACAGGGGGCGCGGTCCTCTAGCCAAAAACATTCAGTACTTC. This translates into CASSFTDRGRGPLAKNIQYF.

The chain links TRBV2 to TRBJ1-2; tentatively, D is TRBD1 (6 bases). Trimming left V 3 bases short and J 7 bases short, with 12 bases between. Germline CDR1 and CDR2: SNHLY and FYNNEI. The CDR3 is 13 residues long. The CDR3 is CASSDWARGGYTF. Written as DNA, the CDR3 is TGTGCCAGCAGTGACTGGGCCAGGGGTGGCTACACCTTC.

The CDR3 sequence is CASSQVGGGVSYNEQFF. The CDR3 DNA follows: TGTGCCAGCAGCCAAGTAGGCGGGGGGGTTTCCTACAATGAGCAGTTCTTC. This chain links TRBV3-1 (or the pseudogene TRBV3-2) with TRBJ2-1, with 9 nucleotides matching TRBD2. With V trimmed by 1 base and J by 1 base, 5 bases remained unmatched. CDR3 size: 17 residues. Germline-derived CDR1 and CDR2 are LGHDT and YNNKEL (reference sequence).

The CDR3 loop reads CASSPPDRLEYEQYV. The CDR3, as DNA: TGTGCCAGCTCACCACCGGACAGGCTAGAATACGAGCAGTACGTC. The V gene is TRBV18, the J gene TRBJ2-7, with 7 bases fitting TRBD1. J gave up 4 bases and V 0 bases, and 6 bases lay outside the gene matches. CDR1 and CDR2 (germline): KGHSH, LQKENI. CDR3 size: 15 residues.

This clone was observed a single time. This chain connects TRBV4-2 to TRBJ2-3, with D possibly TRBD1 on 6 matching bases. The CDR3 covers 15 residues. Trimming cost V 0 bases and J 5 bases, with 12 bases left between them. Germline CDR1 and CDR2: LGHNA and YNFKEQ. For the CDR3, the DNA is TGTGCCAGCAGCCAAGACCAAACAGGGCGAGATACGCAGTATTTT. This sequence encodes CASSQDQTGRDTQYF.

The CDR3 DNA reads as TGCGCCAGCACTGGACAGGGATTCGCAGATACGCAGTATTTT. This gives the protein CASTGQGFADTQYF. The rearrangement uses TRBV5-1 and TRBJ2-3; 8 bases are shared with TRBD1. This CDR3 contains 14 residues. Trimming removed 6 bases from V and 4 bases from J; junction bases left unmatched: 7. The germline gives CDR1 SGHRS, CDR2 YFSETQ.

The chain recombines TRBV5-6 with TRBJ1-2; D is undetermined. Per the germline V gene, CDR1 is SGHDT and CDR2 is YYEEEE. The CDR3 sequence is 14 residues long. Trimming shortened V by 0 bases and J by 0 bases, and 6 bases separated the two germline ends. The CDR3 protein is CASSLGGSNYGYTF. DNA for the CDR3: TGTGCCAGCAGCTTGGGCGGGTCTAACTATGGCTACACCTTC.

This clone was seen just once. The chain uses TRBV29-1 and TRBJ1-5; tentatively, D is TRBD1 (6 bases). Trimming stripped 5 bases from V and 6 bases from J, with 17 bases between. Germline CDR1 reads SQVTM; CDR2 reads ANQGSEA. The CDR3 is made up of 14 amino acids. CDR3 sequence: CSVKAGAGVQPQHF. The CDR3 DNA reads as TGCAGCGTTAAGGCAGGGGCCGGTGTTCAGCCCCAGCATTTT. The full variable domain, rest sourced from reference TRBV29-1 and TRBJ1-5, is SAVISQKPSRDICQRGTSLTIQCQVDSQVTMMFWYRQQPGQSLTLIATANQGSEATYESGFVIDKFPISRPNLTFSTLTVSNMSPEDSSIYLCSVKAGAGVQPQHFGDGTRLSIL.

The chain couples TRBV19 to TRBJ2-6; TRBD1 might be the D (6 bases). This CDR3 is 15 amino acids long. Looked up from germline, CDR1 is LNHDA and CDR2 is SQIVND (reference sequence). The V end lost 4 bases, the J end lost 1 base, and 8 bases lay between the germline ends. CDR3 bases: TGTGCCAGTAGTAATACAGGGTCTGGGGCCAACGTCCTGACTTTC. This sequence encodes CASSNTGSGANVLTF.

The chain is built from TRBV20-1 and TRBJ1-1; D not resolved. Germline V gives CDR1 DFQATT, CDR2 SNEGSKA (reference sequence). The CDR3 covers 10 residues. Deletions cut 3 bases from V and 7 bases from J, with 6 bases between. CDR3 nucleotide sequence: TGCAGTGCTAGTCAGATTGAAGCTTTCTTT. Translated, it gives CSASQIEAFF.